Sequencing of this T cell receptor beta chain was carried out in a study of liver allograft versus peripheral blood T cells. Study details: Within transplanted livers, the T cell receptor repertoires were examined and compared against the repertoires present in the peripheral blood of liver transplant recipients. General study points: Repertoires found inside liver allografts reportedly differed from T cell receptor repertoires in peripheral blood.

The CDR3 spans 12 residues. V was shortened by 7 bases and J by 3 bases, with 7 bases between the two germline ends. Each CDR3 protein is one row after TCRdb ran MiXCR on the reads. The repertoire holds just over 6,500 distinct CDR3 sequences, around a sixth seen once, with roughly 2.9% in the top ten. About this clonotype: Antigen unknown.

The chain carries TRBV12-3 or TRBV12-4 and TRBJ1-5; D not resolved. The TCR was taken from a human patient who had a liver transplant. Some T cells may be the graft donor's. Here the CDR3 reads CASTYVNQPQHF. The CDR3 DNA reads as TGTGCCAGCACCTACGTCAATCAGCCCCAGCATTTT.